This T cell receptor (beta chain) was sequenced during a study of CD8+ T cells in alopecia areata (dated by TCRdb to 2016 to 2018). General notes on the study: Treated patients were enrolled in an open-label pilot trial of oral tofacitinib at 5 to 10 mg twice daily for moderate-to-severe alopecia areata. Tofacitinib was administered for 6 to 18 months, and 6 months of follow-up off drug were then conducted to assess delayed response and recurrence. The SALT score, which quantifies the percentage of affected scalp surface area, was used to measure disease severity in treated patients. To study T cell clonal expansion in alopecia areata, the researchers applied high-throughput TCRbeta sequencing to both the C3H/HeJ mouse model and human patients. Human TCRbeta sequencing covered scalp tissue and sorted CD4+ and CD8+ peripheral blood T cells from patchy and totalis/universalis alopecia areata patients and healthy controls. Patients on tofacitinib were biopsied at baseline and after 4 and 24 weeks of treatment, and several of the patients also had a later scalp biopsy. Clonality in the scalp was compared among normal scalp (n=4), patchy alopecia areata scalp (n=8), and alopecia totalis/universalis scalp (n=8). RNA was extracted with the PAXgene miRNA kit for fixed scalp, the miRNeasy kit for PBMCs, and the RNeasy kit for mouse skin. Amplification of TCRbeta CDR3 regions was done by immunoSEQ multiplex PCR using 35 Vbeta forward primers and 13 Jbeta reverse primers.

Results the study describes overall, beyond this receptor: Because the treated cohort was small and had only one nonresponder, larger studies are needed to examine links between baseline CD8+ expansion and response. Unlike mouse skin, where gammadelta T cells dominate, normal human skin contains resident alphabeta T cells that get sequenced too, which complicates analysis of the scalp TCR repertoire. Many expanded lesional clones were found to persist in scalp and blood during tofacitinib treatment, and relapse after treatment cessation may be partly explained by this persistence. With tofacitinib, both scalp clonality and the number of expanded CD8+ clones among the top 100 scalp clones went down significantly. Compared with normal scalp, lesional scalp had higher clonality and more expanded CD8+ clones, particularly in alopecia totalis/universalis, a pattern that suggests antigenic drive. Shared TCR sequences between patients were less evident than in mice, which may be partly attributable to HLA diversity in the patient population.

Turning to this clone: Its antigen has not been determined. No much larger clone exists at a distance of one base, and base qualities are not known.

V is clipped by 2 bases and J by 8 bases, and the sequence between their germline boundaries is 16 bases long. For CDR1 and CDR2, the germline V gene lists MGHRA and YSYEKL. CDR3 length: 15 amino acids, cysteine to phenylalanine. The CDR3 DNA has 45 bases and is translated from base 1. The sample's time point label, decoded: 4 weeks on oral tofacitinib. The treatment or condition label of this sample denotes: oral pan-JAK inhibitor, 5-10 mg twice daily. Lesional scalp punch biopsies and peripheral blood were collected from alopecia areata patients. PBMCs were isolated by density centrifugation and stained for CD3, CD4 and CD8, and CD4+ and CD8+ T cells were sorted on a FACSAria. Libraries were built with the immunoSEQ multiplex PCR assay. RNA was extracted from all samples and reverse transcribed into cDNA, which served as template for TCR sequencing. First-strand cDNA was synthesized with SuperScript III using a 2:1 mix of oligo-dT and random hexamers. A synthetic immune receptor repertoire was used to assess amplification bias, and residual bias was removed computationally. The paper's data handling went like this. After raw reads were preprocessed to remove errors, the CDR3 was defined following IMGT conventions as running from the conserved cysteine to phenylalanine. To get clonality, Shannon entropy was normalized by log2 of the number of productive unique TCRs and the result was subtracted from 1. Scalp TCRbeta sequences were cross-referenced with sorted blood CD4 and CD8 repertoires so that the CD4 or CD8 identity of scalp clones could be inferred. In TCRdb, the immuneACCESS table is reduced to in-frame sequences with V and J assigned. These tables do not hold every clone; where another copy was compared, an unresolved V gene accounts for under half, and the others remain unexplained. V and J calls and clone size are those listed in that table; D and trimming were worked out from the DNA. In this sample the table shows 110,000 to 150,000 clones, 86% of which occur a single time. About 13% of the sample rests with the top ten.

Sequences were derived from CD8+ T cells sorted from blood, sampled at week 4, from a patient treated with tofacitinib. Rearrangement joined TRBV4-1 to TRBJ2-1; a tentative D match to TRBD1 spans 6 bases. This sequence was found in a human donor with alopecia areata. The CDR3 reads CASSQHTGGADEQFF. The sequenced DNA is TGCGCCAGCAGCCAACACACTGGGGGCGCGGATGAGCAGTTCTTC.